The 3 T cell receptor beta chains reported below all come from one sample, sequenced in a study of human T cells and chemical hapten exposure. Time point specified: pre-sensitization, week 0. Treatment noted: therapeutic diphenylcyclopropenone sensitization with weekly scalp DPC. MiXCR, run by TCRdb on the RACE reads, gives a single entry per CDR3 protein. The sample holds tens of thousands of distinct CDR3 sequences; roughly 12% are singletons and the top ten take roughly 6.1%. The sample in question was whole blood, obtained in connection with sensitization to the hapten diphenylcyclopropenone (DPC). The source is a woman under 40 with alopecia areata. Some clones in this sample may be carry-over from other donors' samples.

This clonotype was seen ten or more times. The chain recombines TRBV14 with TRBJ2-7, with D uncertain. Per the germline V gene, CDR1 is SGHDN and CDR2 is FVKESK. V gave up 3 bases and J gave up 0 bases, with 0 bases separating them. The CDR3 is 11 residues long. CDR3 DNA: TGTGCCAGCAGCCACTCCTACGAGCAGTACTTC. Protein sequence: CASSHSYEQYF.

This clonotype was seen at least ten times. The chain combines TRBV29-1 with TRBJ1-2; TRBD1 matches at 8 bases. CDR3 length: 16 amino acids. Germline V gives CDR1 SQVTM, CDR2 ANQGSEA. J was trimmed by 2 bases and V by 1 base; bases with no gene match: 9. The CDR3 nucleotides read TGCAGCGTTGAAGGCCTATCGGGACAGGACAACTATGGCTACACCTTC. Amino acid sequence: CSVEGLSGQDNYGYTF.

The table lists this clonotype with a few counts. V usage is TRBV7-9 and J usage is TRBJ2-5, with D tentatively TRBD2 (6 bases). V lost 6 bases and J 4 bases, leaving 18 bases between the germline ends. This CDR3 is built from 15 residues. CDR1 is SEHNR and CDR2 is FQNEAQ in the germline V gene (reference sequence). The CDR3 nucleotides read TGTGCCAGCAGATCCTTTCGGGGGAGGTCAGAGACCCAGTACTTC. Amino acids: CASRSFRGRSETQYF.